What follows are 14 T cell receptor beta chains derived from one specimen sequenced in a study of blood T cell repertoires in COVID-19. Generated by immunoSEQ multiplex PCR, the TCRdb table keeps only in-frame clones and is missing some. Of roughly 400,000 clones detected, roughly 90% appear once; the ten largest clones hold just over 0.85%. Input material: PBMCs or T cells enriched from blood (not recorded which). The receptors here all came from a woman in her thirties or forties who had been exposed to COVID-19.

CDR3 loop: CAWKAPETGGYGYTF. CDR3 sequence (DNA): TGTGCCTGGAAAGCCCCCGAGACAGGGGGCTATGGCTACACCTTC. The chain carries TRBV30 and TRBJ1-2, with 9 bases matching TRBD1. This CDR3 has 15 amino acids. With 4 bases clipped from V and 4 bases from J, the junction kept 10 bases outside the gene matches. Germline CDR1 is GTSNPN and CDR2 is SVGIG (reference sequence).

The chain employs TRBV4-3 and TRBJ1-1; D gene uncertain. The germline V gene has CDR1 LGHNA and CDR2 YSLEER. V was pared by 1 base and J by 1 base, with 7 bases between. The CDR3 has 14 residues. This chain's CDR3 is CASSQGIANTEAFF. The CDR3 DNA sequence: TGCGCCAGCAGCCAAGGCATAGCGAACACTGAAGCTTTCTTT.

Remarks on this clone: One end of the junction fails to match germline, which may point to a read error. The chain uses TRBV19 and TRBJ1-3; weak D call: TRBD1 (6 bases). CDR1 and CDR2 from the germline V gene are LNHDA and SQIVND (reference sequence). The CDR3 is 15 residues long. The CDR3 protein is CASSLDRFSGNTIYF. The CDR3 DNA reads TGTGCCAGTAGTTTAGACAGGTTCTCTGGAAACACCATATATTTT. The entire variable domain, with the rest obtained from reference TRBV19 and TRBJ1-3, is as follows: DGGITQSPKYLFRKEGQNVTLSCEQNLNHDAMYWYRQDPGQGLRLIYYSQIVNDFQKGDIAEGYSVSREKKESFPLTVTSAQKNPTAFYLCASSLDRFSGNTIYFGEGSWLTVV.

This sequence joins TRBV2 and TRBJ1-3; a possible D gene is TRBD1 (5 bases). Between the trimmed V and J ends, which lost 6 bases and 0 bases, there was a span of 9 bases. Germline V lookup: CDR1 SNHLY, CDR2 FYNNEI. The CDR3 is made up of 14 amino acids. The CDR3 DNA sequence: TGTGCCAGCAGGCCGGACATCTCTGGAAACACCATATATTTT. Protein product: CASRPDISGNTIYF. Using reference TRBV2 and TRBJ1-3 for the parts outside the CDR3, the full variable domain is EPEVTQTPSHQVTQMGQEVILRCVPISNHLYFYWYRQILGQKVEFLVSFYNNEISEKSEIFDDQFSVERPDGSNFTLKIRSTKLEDSAMYFCASRPDISGNTIYFGEGSWLTVV.

The chain is built from TRBV3-1 (or the pseudogene TRBV3-2) and TRBJ1-1, with TRBD1 as a possible D gene (6 bases). This CDR3 contains 12 residues. The ends were cut back, 6 bases at V and 7 bases at J, with 12 bases in the middle. Germline V gene sequence: CDR1 LGHDT, CDR2 YNNKEL (reference sequence). The CDR3 reads CASSQGWGEAFF. The DNA for the CDR3 is TGTGCCAGCAGTCAGGGGTGGGGTGAAGCTTTCTTT.

This chain uses TRBV2 with TRBJ1-2, with D unresolved. Germline CDR1 reads SNHLY; CDR2 reads FYNNEI. CDR3 length: 12 residues. The V and J ends lost 4 bases and 8 bases respectively, with 11 bases between them. The CDR3 sequence is CASSVRGTGYTF. The DNA of the CDR3 is TGTGCCAGCAGTGTGAGAGGCACGGGCTACACCTTC.

The chain has TRBV5-1 and TRBJ1-3; D gene unclear. From germline, CDR1 is SGHRS and CDR2 YFSETQ. With 1 base removed from V and 7 bases from J, the gap between germline ends came to 18 bases. The CDR3 sequence is 16 residues long. CDR3 protein: CASSLFALESPNTIYF. For the CDR3, the DNA is TGCGCCAGCAGCTTGTTTGCTCTGGAGTCCCCGAACACCATATATTTT.

This chain uses TRBV7-9 with TRBJ2-1; 7 bases match TRBD1. This CDR3 is built from 17 residues. After removal of 0 bases from V and 3 bases from J, the junction contained 8 bases not matched to a gene. CDR1 is SEHNR, CDR2 FQNEAQ, per germline (reference sequence). CDR3 DNA: TGTGCCAGCAGCTTAGCTCTTTCCCGGGACAGCTACAATGAGCAGTTCTTC. Protein sequence: CASSLALSRDSYNEQFF. Filled out from reference TRBV7-9 and TRBJ2-1, the complete variable domain reads DTGVSQNPRHKITKRGQNVTFRCDPISEHNRLYWYRQTLGQGPEFLTYFQNEAQLEKSRLLSDRFSAERPKGSFSTLEIQRTEQGDSAMYLCASSLALSRDSYNEQFFGPGTRLTVL.

This sequence joins TRBV11-3 and TRBJ2-7; the match to TRBD1 covers 8 bases. This CDR3 has 14 amino acids. V shed 4 bases and J 5 bases; nucleotides not matched to a gene: 7. Germline CDR1 and CDR2: SGHNT and YENEEA. Here the CDR3 DNA reads TGTGCCAGCAGCTCGGACAGGGATCTGGACGAGCAGTACTTC. This encodes CASSSDRDLDEQYF.

The V and J genes are TRBV29-1 and TRBJ1-1; 8 bases match TRBD1. Trimming at V came to 6 bases and at J to 1 base, leaving 7 bases not matched to a gene. The CDR3 runs 14 residues. Germline loops: CDR1 SQVTM, CDR2 ANQGSEA. CDR3 sequence: CSVKDRAQNTEAFF. The CDR3 DNA follows: TGCAGCGTCAAGGACAGGGCCCAGAACACTGAAGCTTTCTTT.

The V gene is TRBV27, the J gene TRBJ2-2, with TRBD2 matching over 7 bases. Germline trimming cut 0 bases from V and 6 bases from J; bases unmatched to any gene: 7. The germline V gene has CDR1 MNHEY and CDR2 SMNVEV (reference sequence). The CDR3 runs 16 residues. The CDR3 DNA is TGTGCCAGCAGTTTATCGAGGACTAGTTTGGCCGGGGAGCTGTTTTTT. Translating it yields CASSLSRTSLAGELFF.

This clone came up a few times. V gene TRBV25-1 combines with J gene TRBJ1-5; the match to TRBD1 covers 8 bases. Germline assignment: CDR1 MGHDK and CDR2 SYGVNS. After removal of 6 bases from V and 7 bases from J, the junction contained 8 bases not matched to a gene. This CDR3 is 14 amino acids long. CDR3 in DNA: TGTGCCAGCAGGGGGACAGGCTCGGGGCAGCCCCAGCATTTT. Its translation: CASRGTGSGQPQHF.

V usage is TRBV5-6 and J usage is TRBJ1-5; D is possibly TRBD1 (5 bases). The germline gives CDR1 SGHDT, CDR2 YYEEEE. V was cut by 2 bases and J by 6 bases, with 15 bases left in between. The CDR3 is 15 amino acids. The CDR3 coding sequence is TGTGCCAGCAGCTTAGGCGACAGTAGGTCTCAGCCCCAGCATTTT. It specifies CASSLGDSRSQPQHF.

This chain joins TRBV19 and TRBJ1-2, with D maybe TRBD1 (5 bases). V dropped 3 bases and J dropped 1 base, with 12 bases sitting between them. The length of the CDR3 is 15 residues. Germline loops: CDR1 LNHDA, CDR2 SQIVND (reference sequence). This chain's CDR3 is CASSIPGLSNYGYTF. As DNA, the CDR3 is TGTGCCAGTAGTATTCCAGGGTTGAGTAACTATGGCTACACCTTC.